One and the same sample provided the 21 T cell receptor beta chains below, sequenced in a study of T cell responses to AZD1222 COVID-19 vaccine. Sequenced by immunoSEQ multiplex PCR; TCRdb stores in-frame clones only, minus some. The table shows 83,000 or so clones, with 91% occurring only once. The material sequenced was peripheral blood, taken 28 days after the second AZD1222 dose. These receptors originate from an adult who received the AZD1222 COVID-19 vaccine.

The V gene is TRBV5-3, the J gene TRBJ1-3; maybe TRBD1 (5 bases). TRBV5-3 has ORF status, its function being uncertain. CDR3 size: 16 residues. V was shortened by 4 bases and J by 0 bases, with 14 bases between the two germline ends. As DNA, the CDR3 is TGTGCCAGAAGCGCCAGACAGTACCTCTCTGGAAACACCATATATTTT. Encoded protein: CARSARQYLSGNTIYF.

V gene TRBV5-4 combines with J gene TRBJ2-3, with 8 bases identical to TRBD2. Germline-derived CDR1 and CDR2 are SGHNT and YYREEE (reference sequence). The V and J ends lost 4 bases and 6 bases, in that order; junction bases with no gene match: 10. This CDR3 region has 15 residues. The CDR3, as DNA: TGTGCCAGCAGCGCTGGGGCTAGCGGGCTGGATACGCAGTATTTT. Protein product: CASSAGASGLDTQYF.

This clone was observed once. The chain has TRBV11-2 and TRBJ2-3; a possible D gene is TRBD2 (6 bases). Germline CDR1 is SGHAT and CDR2 is FQNNGV. This CDR3 has 14 residues. V gave up 1 base and J gave up 6 bases, with 11 bases separating them. The CDR3 reads CASSLVNRGDTQYF. The CDR3 DNA reads as TGTGCCAGCAGCTTAGTAAATCGGGGGGATACGCAGTATTTT.

The V gene is TRBV6-5, the J gene TRBJ2-5; D is unresolved. The CDR3 has 14 amino acids. CDR1 and CDR2 (germline): MNHEY, SVGAGI. V was trimmed by 6 bases and J by 4 bases, leaving 15 bases between them. This CDR3 is CASRDLLPPETQYF. In DNA, the CDR3 is TGTGCCAGCAGGGACCTCCTGCCCCCAGAGACCCAGTACTTC.

The CDR3 here is CASTWTENTEAFF. CDR3 DNA sequence: TGTGCCAGCACCTGGACCGAGAACACTGAAGCTTTCTTT. The J gene is TRBJ1-1, the V gene TRBV5-6; D not certain. V was pared by 6 bases and J by 1 base, with 10 bases between. Germline loops: CDR1 SGHDT, CDR2 YYEEEE. The CDR3 extends over 13 amino acids. Variable domain in full (rest from reference TRBV5-6 and TRBJ1-1): DAGVTQSPTHLIKTRGQQVTLRCSPKSGHDTVSWYQQALGQGPQFIFQYYEEEERQRGNFPDRFSGHQFPNYSSELNVNALLLGDSALYLCASTWTENTEAFFGQGTRLTVV.

This clone occurred a few times. The V gene is TRBV24-1, the J gene TRBJ2-3, with 11 bases that match TRBD1. This CDR3 contains 16 residues. The V gene's germline CDR1 is KGHDR and CDR2 SFDVKD. V lost 3 bases, J lost 7 bases, and 8 bases stayed unmatched. CDR3 nucleotide sequence: TGTGCCACCAGTGATGAACCGGGACAGGGGGTGTATACGCAGTATTTT. Protein product: CATSDEPGQGVYTQYF.

V usage is TRBV6-5 and J usage is TRBJ1-1; D is uncertain. The CDR3 runs to 13 residues. The V gene's germline CDR1 is MNHEY and CDR2 SVGAGI. With 9 bases removed from V and 0 bases from J, the gap between germline ends came to 11 bases. This chain's CDR3 is CARVGFLNTEAFF. The CDR3 bases are TGTGCCAGGGTGGGATTTTTGAACACTGAAGCTTTCTTT.

The CDR3 nucleotides read TGCGCCAGCAGAAACCCCTGGCGGGAGGGCAGGAAGACCCAGTACTTC. Protein sequence: CASRNPWREGRKTQYF. The chain has TRBV5-1 and TRBJ2-5, with TRBD2 matching 9 bases. CDR1 SGHRS and CDR2 YFSETQ come from the germline V gene. The CDR3 covers 16 residues. Trimming cost V 5 bases and J 6 bases; bases outside gene matches: 14.

For this clone: The same CDR3 arises from other DNA sequences in this sample as well. The rearrangement uses TRBV19 and TRBJ2-7; 7 positions agree with TRBD1. The V and J ends lost 5 bases and 6 bases, in that order; junction bases with no gene match: 13. Germline V CDR1 and CDR2: LNHDA, SQIVND (reference sequence). The CDR3 consists of 15 residues. CDR3 amino acids: CASSHRLTSGGEQYF. Here the CDR3 DNA reads TGTGCCAGTAGTCACCGTTTAACATCAGGGGGCGAGCAGTACTTC.

The chain has TRBV11-2 and TRBJ2-1, with D possibly being TRBD1 or TRBD2 (5 bases each). The V and J ends lost 4 bases and 6 bases respectively, with 10 bases between them. The CDR3 consists of 13 residues. Germline V gives CDR1 SGHAT, CDR2 FQNNGV. The CDR3 here is CASSSGTINEQFF. The DNA for the CDR3 is TGTGCCAGCAGCTCCGGGACCATCAATGAGCAGTTCTTC.

The V and J genes are TRBV4-1 and TRBJ2-1; maybe TRBD2 (5 bases). The V end was cut by 1 base, the J end by 0 bases, with 10 bases between. This CDR3 comprises 16 residues. From germline, CDR1 is MGHRA and CDR2 YSYEKL. DNA for the CDR3: TGCGCCAGCAGCCAAGTCCCGGGATCCTCCTACAATGAGCAGTTCTTC. Its translation is CASSQVPGSSYNEQFF.

The CDR3 loop reads CASGPGTWAGVSYNEQFF. The CDR3 DNA reads TGTGCCAGCGGTCCAGGGACATGGGCGGGAGTTTCCTACAATGAGCAGTTCTTC. The chain couples TRBV14 to TRBJ2-1; weak D call: TRBD2 (7 bases). CDR3 length: 18 residues. Germline CDR1 SGHDN, CDR2 FVKESK. Trimming took 8 bases from V and 1 from J, leaving 24 bases between them.

The rearrangement joins TRBV5-1 to TRBJ2-1; no clear D gene. Germline values: CDR1 SGHRS, CDR2 YFSETQ. The germline V and J ends were trimmed by 2 bases and 6 bases, with 12 bases remaining between them. CDR3 size: 14 residues. This chain's CDR3 is CASSLRIEGNEQFF. Here the CDR3 DNA reads TGCGCCAGCAGCTTAAGAATTGAAGGCAATGAGCAGTTCTTC. Full variable domain (rest looked up from reference TRBV5-1 and TRBJ2-1): KAGVTQTPRYLIKTRGQQVTLSCSPISGHRSVSWYQQTPGQGLQFLFEYFSETQRNKGNFPGRFSGRQFSNSRSEMNVSTLELGDSALYLCASSLRIEGNEQFFGPGTRLTVL.

The V call is TRBV6-2 or TRBV6-3, the J call TRBJ2-7, with D perhaps matching TRBD2 (6 bases). Looked up from germline, CDR1 is MNHEY and CDR2 is SVGEGT. Trimming left V 5 bases short and J 2 bases short, with 22 bases between. This CDR3 comprises 17 residues. CDR3 in amino acids: CASSIPGVSGVPYEQYF. CDR3 sequence (DNA): TGTGCCAGCAGTATTCCGGGGGTATCGGGAGTTCCCTACGAGCAGTACTTC.

The chain links TRBV19 to TRBJ2-1; the match to TRBD2 covers 12 bases. Germline lookup yields CDR1 LNHDA and CDR2 SQIVND (reference sequence). J gave up 8 bases and V 7 bases, and 12 bases lay outside the gene matches. The CDR3 runs to 16 residues. CDR3: CASKPRTSGILYEQFF. The CDR3 DNA reads as TGTGCCAGTAAACCGAGGACTAGCGGGATTTTGTATGAGCAGTTCTTC.

This clone was detected only once. The chain recombines TRBV5-1 with TRBJ1-4, with D tentatively TRBD1 (6 bases). The CDR3 covers 15 residues. Looked up from germline, CDR1 is SGHRS and CDR2 is YFSETQ. Trimming took off 3 bases at V and 3 bases at J, with 12 bases between the two ends. The CDR3 coding sequence is TGCGCCAGCAGCTCAGGACAGTCGGCTAATGAAAAACTGTTTTTT. Translating gives CASSSGQSANEKLFF.

V is TRBV10-3 and J is TRBJ1-6, with unresolved D. CDR1 and CDR2 from the germline V gene are ENHRY and SYGVKD. The CDR3 loop spans 13 amino acids. Trimming cost V 4 bases and J 8 bases, with 9 bases left between them. The CDR3 region is CAISALEDSPLHF. Here the CDR3 DNA reads TGTGCCATCAGTGCCCTAGAGGATTCACCCCTCCACTTT.

This rearrangement joins TRBV27 to TRBJ2-1, with D tentatively TRBD1 (5 bases). Germline V gene sequence: CDR1 MNHEY, CDR2 SMNVEV (reference sequence). V dropped 5 bases and J dropped 6 bases, with 20 bases sitting between them. The CDR3 totals 16 residues. The CDR3 DNA sequence: TGTGCCAGCAGTCTCTATATGACTCCGCAGGGCAATGAGCAGTTCTTC. As protein: CASSLYMTPQGNEQFF.

This rearrangement joins TRBV28 to TRBJ1-6; D not certain. V gave up 5 bases and J gave up 7 bases, with 9 bases separating them. Germline values: CDR1 MDHEN, CDR2 SYDVKM. The length of the CDR3 is 13 residues. CDR3 in amino acids: CASSRIDNSPLHF. The CDR3 DNA reads as TGTGCCAGCAGTCGCATTGACAATTCACCCCTCCACTTT.

V and J are TRBV9 and TRBJ2-2; D may correspond to TRBD1 or TRBD2 (5 bases each). Trimming stripped 1 base from V and 2 bases from J, with 18 bases between. Germline assignment: CDR1 SGDLS and CDR2 YYNGEE. The CDR3 runs 18 residues. This chain's CDR3 is CASSVYRGATSNTGELFF. The DNA of the CDR3 is TGTGCCAGCAGCGTATATCGAGGGGCCACGTCAAACACCGGGGAGCTGTTTTTT.

This chain connects TRBV24-1 to TRBJ2-7; no definite D call. The V gene lost 7 bases and the J gene lost 3 bases, with 6 bases spanning the gap. The CDR3 extends over 11 amino acids. Germline lookup yields CDR1 KGHDR and CDR2 SFDVKD. CDR3 residues: CATSKDYEQYF. The CDR3 region has the DNA TGTGCCACCAGCAAGGACTACGAGCAGTACTTC.